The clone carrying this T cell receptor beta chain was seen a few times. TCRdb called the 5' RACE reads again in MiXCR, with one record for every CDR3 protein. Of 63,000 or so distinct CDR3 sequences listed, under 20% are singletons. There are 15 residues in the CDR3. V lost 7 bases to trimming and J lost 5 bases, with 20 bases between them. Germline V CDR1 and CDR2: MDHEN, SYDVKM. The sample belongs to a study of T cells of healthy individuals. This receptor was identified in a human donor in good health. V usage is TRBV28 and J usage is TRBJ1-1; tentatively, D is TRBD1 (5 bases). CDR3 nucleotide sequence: TGTGCCAGCACCTCGATTAGATTAGGGGCGACTGAAGCTTTCTTT. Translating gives CASTSIRLGATEAFF. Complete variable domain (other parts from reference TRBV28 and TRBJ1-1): DVKVTQSSRYLVKRTGEKVFLECVQDMDHENMFWYRQDPGLGLRLIYFSYDVKMKEKGDIPEGYSVSREKKERFSLILESASTNQTSMYLCASTSIRLGATEAFFGQGTRLTVV.